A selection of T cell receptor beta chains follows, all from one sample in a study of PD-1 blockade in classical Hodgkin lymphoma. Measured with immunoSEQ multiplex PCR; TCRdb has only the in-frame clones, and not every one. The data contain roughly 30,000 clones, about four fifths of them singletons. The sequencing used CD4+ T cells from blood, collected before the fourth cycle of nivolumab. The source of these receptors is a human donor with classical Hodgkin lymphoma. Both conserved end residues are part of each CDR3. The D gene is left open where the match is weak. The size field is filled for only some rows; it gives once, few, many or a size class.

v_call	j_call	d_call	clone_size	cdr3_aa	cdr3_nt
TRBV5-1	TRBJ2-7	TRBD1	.	CASSIDPSATGGEQYF	TGCGCCAGCAGCATAGACCCGTCTGCGACAGGGGGCGAGCAGTACTTC
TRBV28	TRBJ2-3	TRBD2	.	CASSFASGGATDTQYF	TGTGCCAGCAGTTTCGCTAGCGGGGGGGCCACAGATACGCAGTATTTT
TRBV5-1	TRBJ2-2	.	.	CASRPVMNTGELFF	TGCGCCAGCAGACCCGTTATGAACACCGGGGAGCTGTTTTTT
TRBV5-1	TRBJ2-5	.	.	CASSFIVGETQYF	TGCGCCAGCAGCTTCATCGTAGGGGAGACCCAGTACTTC
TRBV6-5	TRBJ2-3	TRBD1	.	CASSYSLDRGVDTQYF	TGTGCCAGCAGTTACTCTCTCGACAGGGGGGTTGATACGCAGTATTTT
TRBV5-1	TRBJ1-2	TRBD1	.	CASSLDGTVSYTF	TGCGCCAGCAGCTTGGATGGGACAGTTAGCTACACCTTC
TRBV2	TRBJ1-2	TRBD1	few	CASSLNRGINYGYTF	TGTGCCAGCAGCCTCAACAGGGGAATTAACTATGGCTACACCTTC
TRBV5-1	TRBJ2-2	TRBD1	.	CASSLAGQGGTGELFF	TGCGCCAGCAGCTTGGCCGGACAGGGAGGCACCGGGGAGCTGTTTTTT
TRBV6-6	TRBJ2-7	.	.	CASSYSGFYEQYF	TGTGCCAGCAGTTACTCGGGCTTCTACGAGCAGTACTTC
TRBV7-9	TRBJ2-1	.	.	CASSLGVGLSYNEQFF	TGTGCCAGCAGCTTAGGGGTCGGCCTCTCCTACAATGAGCAGTTCTTC
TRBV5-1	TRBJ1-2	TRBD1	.	CASSFGTGSSRGYTF	TGCGCCAGCAGCTTTGGGACAGGGAGCTCTAGGGGCTACACCTTC
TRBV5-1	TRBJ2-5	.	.	CASSLSGYQETQYF	TGCGCCAGCAGCTTGTCAGGGTACCAAGAGACCCAGTACTTC
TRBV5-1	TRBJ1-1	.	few	CASSLVSDGAEAFF	TGCGCCAGCAGCTTGGTCTCGGACGGTGCTGAAGCTTTCTTT
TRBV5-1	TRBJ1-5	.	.	CASSPSTGYNQPQHF	TGCGCCAGCAGCCCCTCGACAGGTTACAATCAGCCCCAGCATTTT
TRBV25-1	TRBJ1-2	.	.	CASSDSFYGYTF	TGTGCCAGCAGTGACAGCTTCTATGGCTACACCTTC
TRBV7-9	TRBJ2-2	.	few	CASSPQTSSITGELFF	TGTGCCAGCAGCCCCCAGACTAGTAGCATTACCGGGGAGCTGTTTTTT
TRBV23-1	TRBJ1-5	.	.	CASPRVQPQHF	TGCGCCAGCCCCAGGGTTCAGCCCCAGCATTTT
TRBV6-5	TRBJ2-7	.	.	CASCNSYEQYF	TGTGCCAGCTGTAACTCCTACGAGCAGTACTTC
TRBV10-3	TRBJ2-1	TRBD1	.	CAISYRQGAGYNEQFF	TGTGCCATCAGCTATAGACAGGGGGCTGGGTACAATGAGCAGTTCTTC
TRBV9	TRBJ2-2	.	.	CASSVVMGAGTGELFF	TGTGCCAGCAGCGTAGTCATGGGGGCTGGCACCGGGGAGCTGTTTTTT
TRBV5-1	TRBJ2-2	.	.	CASSPRDGNTGELFF	TGCGCCAGCAGCCCCCGGGACGGAAACACCGGGGAGCTGTTTTTT
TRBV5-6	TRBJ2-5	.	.	CASSRTVLTSRETQYF	TGTGCCAGCAGTCGGACAGTCCTGACCAGCAGGGAGACCCAGTACTTC
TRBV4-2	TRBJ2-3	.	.	CASSQDPGRDTQYF	TGTGCCAGCAGCCAAGATCCGGGGCGGGATACGCAGTATTTT
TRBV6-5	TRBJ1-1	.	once	CASRVVGGDTEAFF	TGTGCCAGCAGGGTGGTTGGAGGAGACACTGAAGCTTTCTTT
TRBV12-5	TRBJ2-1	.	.	CASGSTGVEQFF	TGTGCTAGTGGTTCCACCGGCGTTGAGCAGTTCTTC
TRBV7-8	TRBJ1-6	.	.	CASSLLSSYNSPLHF	TGTGCCAGCAGCTTACTCAGCTCCTATAATTCACCCCTCCACTTT
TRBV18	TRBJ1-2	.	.	CASSPPNRNTNYGYTF	TGTGCCAGCTCACCACCCAACAGAAACACTAACTATGGCTACACCTTC
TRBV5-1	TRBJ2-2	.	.	CASSLAGVNTGELFF	TGCGCCAGCAGCTTGGCTGGGGTTAACACCGGGGAGCTGTTTTTT
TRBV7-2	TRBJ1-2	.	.	CASSSRTVYGYTF	TGTGCCAGCAGCTCCCGGACAGTCTATGGCTACACCTTC
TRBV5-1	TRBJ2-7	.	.	CASSLVVQPYEQYF	TGCGCCAGCAGCTTGGTAGTCCAACCATACGAGCAGTACTTC
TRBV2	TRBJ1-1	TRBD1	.	CAIPNPTQGAGTEAFF	TGTGCCATCCCCAACCCCACACAGGGGGCGGGCACTGAAGCTTTCTTT
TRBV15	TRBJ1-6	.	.	CATSTAGYSPLHF	TGTGCCACCAGCACAGCGGGGTACTCACCCCTCCACTTT
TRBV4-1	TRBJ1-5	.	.	CASSQDMADQPQHF	TGCGCCAGCAGCCAAGATATGGCGGATCAGCCCCAGCATTTT
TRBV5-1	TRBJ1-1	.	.	CASSPGVNTEAFF	TGCGCCAGCAGCCCGGGGGTGAACACTGAAGCTTTCTTT
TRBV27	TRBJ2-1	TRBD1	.	CASSLSRQGSYNEQFF	TGTGCCAGCAGTTTATCGAGACAGGGTAGCTACAATGAGCAGTTCTTC
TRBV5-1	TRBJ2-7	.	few	CASSLGPPSAEQYF	TGCGCCAGCAGCTTGGGACCCCCCAGCGCCGAGCAGTACTTC
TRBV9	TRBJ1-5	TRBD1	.	CASSSTGDQPQHF	TGTGCCAGCAGCTCGACAGGGGATCAGCCCCAGCATTTT
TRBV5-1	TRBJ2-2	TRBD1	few	CASSQGRQGAATGELFF	TGCGCCAGCAGTCAGGGCCGACAGGGGGCGGCCACCGGGGAGCTGTTTTTT
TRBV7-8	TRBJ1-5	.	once	CASSRHQDSNQPQHF	TGTGCCAGCAGCCGACACCAAGATAGCAATCAGCCCCAGCATTTT
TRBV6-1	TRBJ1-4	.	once	CASSVVTRGSTNEKLFF	TGTGCCAGCAGTGTAGTAACCAGGGGCTCAACTAATGAAAAACTGTTTTTT
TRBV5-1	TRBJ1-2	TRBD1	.	CASSQGQLLRGYTF	TGCGCCAGCAGCCAGGGACAGCTCCTGAGAGGCTACACCTTC
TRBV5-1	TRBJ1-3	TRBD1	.	CASSARDRGFGNTIYF	TGCGCCAGCAGCGCGCGGGACAGGGGTTTCGGAAACACCATATATTTT
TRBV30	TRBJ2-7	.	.	CAWSSGSWRTYEQYF	TGTGCCTGGAGCTCAGGGTCGTGGCGGACCTACGAGCAGTACTTC
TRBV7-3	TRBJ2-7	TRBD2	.	CASSLTSGGPYEQYF	TGTGCCAGCAGCTTAACTAGCGGGGGGCCCTACGAGCAGTACTTC
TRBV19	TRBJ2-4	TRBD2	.	CASSFPSGGSKNIQYF	TGTGCCAGTAGTTTCCCTAGCGGGGGGTCAAAAAACATTCAGTACTTC
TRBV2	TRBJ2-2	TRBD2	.	CASKEGTSPTGELFF	TGTGCCAGCAAAGAGGGGACTAGCCCCACCGGGGAGCTGTTTTTT
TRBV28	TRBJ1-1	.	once	CASREAGGTEAFF	TGTGCCAGCAGAGAGGCGGGAGGCACTGAAGCTTTCTTT
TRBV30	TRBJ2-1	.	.	CAWSGGSGEQFF	TGTGCCTGGAGTGGAGGTTCAGGCGAGCAGTTCTTC
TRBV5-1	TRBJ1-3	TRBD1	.	CASSLEGTGTDTIYF	TGCGCCAGCAGCTTGGAGGGGACAGGGACAGACACCATATATTTT